This entry is about one T cell receptor (beta chain). This specimen belongs to a study of blood T cell repertoires in COVID-19. Study-level background: Samples of COVID-19 (acute and convalescent) were obtained from the United States, Italy and Spain.

Assay: immunoSEQ multiplex PCR; the TCRdb copy retains only in-frame clones and omits some. The repertoire holds 110,000 to 150,000 clones, with roughly 83% as singletons. V lost 5 bases to trimming and J lost 0 bases; unmatched junction nucleotides: 6. This CDR3 spans 16 amino acids. From germline, CDR1 is LGHDT and CDR2 YNNKEL (reference sequence). This chain connects TRBV3-1 (or the pseudogene TRBV3-2) to TRBJ1-3; 8 bases fit TRBD1. The sequenced sample consisted of peripheral blood. The receptor was derived from an elderly woman with acute or convalescent COVID-19. For the CDR3, the DNA is TGTGCCAGCAGCTTCCGGGACAGGATCTCTGGAAACACCATATATTTT. This translates into CASSFRDRISGNTIYF.